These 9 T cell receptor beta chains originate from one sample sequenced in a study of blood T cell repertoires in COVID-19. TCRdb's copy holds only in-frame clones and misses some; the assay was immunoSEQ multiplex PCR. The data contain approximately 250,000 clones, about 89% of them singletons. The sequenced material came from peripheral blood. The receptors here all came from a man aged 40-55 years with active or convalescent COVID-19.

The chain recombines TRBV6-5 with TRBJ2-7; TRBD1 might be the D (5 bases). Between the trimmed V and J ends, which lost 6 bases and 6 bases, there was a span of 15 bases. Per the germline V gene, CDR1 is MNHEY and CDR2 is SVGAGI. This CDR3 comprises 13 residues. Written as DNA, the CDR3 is TGTGCCAGCAGCTTCGCAGGGAATCGCGAGCAGTACTTC. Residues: CASSFAGNREQYF.

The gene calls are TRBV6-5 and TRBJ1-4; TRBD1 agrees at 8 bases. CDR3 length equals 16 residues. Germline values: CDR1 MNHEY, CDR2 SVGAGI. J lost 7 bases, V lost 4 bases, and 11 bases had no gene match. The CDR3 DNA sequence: TGTGCCAGCAGTTCCCAAGACAGGGGCCGACGTGAAAAACTGTTTTTT. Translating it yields CASSSQDRGRREKLFF.

CDR3 DNA: TGTGCCCCGTGGGAAGTCGGGACAGGGGGAAAGCCGAACACCGGGGAGCTGTTTTTT. This translates into CAPWEVGTGGKPNTGELFF. The rearrangement links TRBV7-9 to TRBJ2-2; 11 bases match TRBD1. The CDR3 is made up of 19 amino acids. Unmatched junction bases numbered 17, after V lost 11 bases and J lost 0 bases. The V gene's germline CDR1 is SEHNR and CDR2 FQNEAQ (reference sequence).

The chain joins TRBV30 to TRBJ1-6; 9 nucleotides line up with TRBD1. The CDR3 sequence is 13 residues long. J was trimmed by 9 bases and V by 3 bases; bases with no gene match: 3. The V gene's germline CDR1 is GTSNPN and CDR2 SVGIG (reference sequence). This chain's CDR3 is CAWSPGQGSPLHF. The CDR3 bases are TGTGCCTGGAGCCCGGGACAGGGTTCACCCCTCCACTTT.

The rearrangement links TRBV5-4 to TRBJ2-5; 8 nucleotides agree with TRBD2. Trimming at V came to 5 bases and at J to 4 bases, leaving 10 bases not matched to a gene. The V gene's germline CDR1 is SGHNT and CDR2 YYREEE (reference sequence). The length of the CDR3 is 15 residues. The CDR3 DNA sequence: TGTGCCAGCAGACCCGGGGGGGGCCGGATAGAGACCCAGTACTTC. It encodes CASRPGGGRIETQYF. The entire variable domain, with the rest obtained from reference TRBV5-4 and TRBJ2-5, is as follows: ETGVTQSPTHLIKTRGQQVTLRCSSQSGHNTVSWYQQALGQGPQFIFQYYREEENGRGNFPPRFSGLQFPNYSSELNVNALELDDSALYLCASRPGGGRIETQYFGPGTRLLVL.

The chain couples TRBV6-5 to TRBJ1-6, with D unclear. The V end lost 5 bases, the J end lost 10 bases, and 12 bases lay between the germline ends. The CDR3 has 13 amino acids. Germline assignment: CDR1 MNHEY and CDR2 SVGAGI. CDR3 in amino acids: CASSLGPRSPLHF. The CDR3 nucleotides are TGTGCCAGCAGTCTTGGGCCACGGTCACCCCTCCACTTT.

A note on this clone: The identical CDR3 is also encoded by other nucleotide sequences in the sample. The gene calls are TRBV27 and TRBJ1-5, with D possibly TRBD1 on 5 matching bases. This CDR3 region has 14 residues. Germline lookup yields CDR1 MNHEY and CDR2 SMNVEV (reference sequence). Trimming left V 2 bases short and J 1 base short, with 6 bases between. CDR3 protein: CASSLRGSNQPQHF. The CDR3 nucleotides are TGTGCCAGCAGTTTAAGGGGAAGCAATCAGCCCCAGCATTTT.

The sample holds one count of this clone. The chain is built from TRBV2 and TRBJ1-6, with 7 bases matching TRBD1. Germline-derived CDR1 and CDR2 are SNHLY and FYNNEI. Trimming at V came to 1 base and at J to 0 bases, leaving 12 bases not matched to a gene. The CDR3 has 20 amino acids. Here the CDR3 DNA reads TGTGCCAGCAGTGAAGAGGGGACCAGGGGGAGACGCTCCTATAATTCACCCCTCCACTTT. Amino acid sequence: CASSEEGTRGRRSYNSPLHF. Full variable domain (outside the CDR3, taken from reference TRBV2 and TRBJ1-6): EPEVTQTPSHQVTQMGQEVILRCVPISNHLYFYWYRQILGQKVEFLVSFYNNEISEKSEIFDDQFSVERPDGSNFTLKIRSTKLEDSAMYFCASSEEGTRGRRSYNSPLHFGNGTRLTVT.

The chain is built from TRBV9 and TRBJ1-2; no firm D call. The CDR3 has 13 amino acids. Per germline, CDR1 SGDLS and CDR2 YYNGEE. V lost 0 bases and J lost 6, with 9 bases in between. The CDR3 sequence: CASSVEGRNGYTF. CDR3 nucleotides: TGTGCCAGCAGCGTAGAAGGGAGGAATGGCTACACCTTC.